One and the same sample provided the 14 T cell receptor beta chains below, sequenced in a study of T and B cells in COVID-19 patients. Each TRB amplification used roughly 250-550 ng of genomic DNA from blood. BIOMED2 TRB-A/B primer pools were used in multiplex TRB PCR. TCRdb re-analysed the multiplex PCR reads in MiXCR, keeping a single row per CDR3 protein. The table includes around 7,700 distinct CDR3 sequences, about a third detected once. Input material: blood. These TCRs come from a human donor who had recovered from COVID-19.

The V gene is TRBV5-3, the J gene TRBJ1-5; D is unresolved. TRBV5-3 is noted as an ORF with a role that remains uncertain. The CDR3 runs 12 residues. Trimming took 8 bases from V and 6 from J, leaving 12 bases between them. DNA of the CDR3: TGTGCCAGTGCCCTCCTGGGTCAGCCCCAGCATTTT. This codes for CASALLGQPQHF.

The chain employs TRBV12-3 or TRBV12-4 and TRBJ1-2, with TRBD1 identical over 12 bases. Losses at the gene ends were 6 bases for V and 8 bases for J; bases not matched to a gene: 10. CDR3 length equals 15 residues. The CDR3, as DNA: TGTGCCAGCAGCCTCGGGACAGGGGGCGCGGTGGGCTACACCTTC. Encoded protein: CASSLGTGGAVGYTF.

In DNA form, the CDR3 reads TGTGCCATCAGTCCCCCACGCGGGGGGGCCGGAGATACGCAGTATTTT. Translated, it gives CAISPPRGGAGDTQYF. The V and J genes are TRBV10-3 and TRBJ2-3, with 9 bases identical to TRBD2. CDR3 length: 16 residues. With 5 bases clipped from V and 5 bases from J, the junction kept 11 bases outside the gene matches. Germline CDR1 reads ENHRY; CDR2 reads SYGVKD.

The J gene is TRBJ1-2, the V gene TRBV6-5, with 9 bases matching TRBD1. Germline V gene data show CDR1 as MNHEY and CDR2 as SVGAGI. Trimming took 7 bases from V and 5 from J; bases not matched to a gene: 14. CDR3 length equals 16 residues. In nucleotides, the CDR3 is TGTGCCAGCATGGCCCTAGGACAGGGGTTGGGGTATGGCTACACCTTC. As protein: CASMALGQGLGYGYTF.

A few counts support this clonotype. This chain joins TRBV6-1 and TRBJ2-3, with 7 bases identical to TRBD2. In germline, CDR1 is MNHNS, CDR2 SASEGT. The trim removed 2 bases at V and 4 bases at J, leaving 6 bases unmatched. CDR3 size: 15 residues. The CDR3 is CASSERGLSADTQYF. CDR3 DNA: TGTGCCAGCAGTGAAAGGGGACTAAGCGCAGATACGCAGTATTTT.

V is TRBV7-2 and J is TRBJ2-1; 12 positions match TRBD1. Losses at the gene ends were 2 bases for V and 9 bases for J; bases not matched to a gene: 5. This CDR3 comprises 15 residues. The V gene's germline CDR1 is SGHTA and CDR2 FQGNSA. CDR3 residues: CASSLMGQGALEQFF. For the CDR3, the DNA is TGTGCCAGCAGCTTAATGGGACAGGGGGCGCTTGAGCAGTTCTTC.

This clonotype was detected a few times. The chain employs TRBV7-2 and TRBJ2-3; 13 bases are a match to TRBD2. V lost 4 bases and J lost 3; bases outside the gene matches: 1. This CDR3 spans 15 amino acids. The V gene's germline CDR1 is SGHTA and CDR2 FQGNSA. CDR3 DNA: TGTGCCAGCAGCTGGACTAGCGGGGGTACAGATACGCAGTATTTT. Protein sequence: CASSWTSGGTDTQYF.

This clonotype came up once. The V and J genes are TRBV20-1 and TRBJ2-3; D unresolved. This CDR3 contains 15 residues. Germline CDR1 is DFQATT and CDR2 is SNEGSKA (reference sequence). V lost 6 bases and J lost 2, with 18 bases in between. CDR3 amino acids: CSATKSSRATDTQYF. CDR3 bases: TGCAGTGCCACGAAGTCGAGCCGAGCCACAGATACGCAGTATTTT.

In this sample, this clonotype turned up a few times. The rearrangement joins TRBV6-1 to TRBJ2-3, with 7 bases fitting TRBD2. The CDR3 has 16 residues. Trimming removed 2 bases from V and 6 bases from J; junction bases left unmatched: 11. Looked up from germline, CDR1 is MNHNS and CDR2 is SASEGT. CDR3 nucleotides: TGTGCCAGCAGTGAATCGGGAGGTATTAACCTGGATACGCAGTATTTT. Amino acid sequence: CASSESGGINLDTQYF.

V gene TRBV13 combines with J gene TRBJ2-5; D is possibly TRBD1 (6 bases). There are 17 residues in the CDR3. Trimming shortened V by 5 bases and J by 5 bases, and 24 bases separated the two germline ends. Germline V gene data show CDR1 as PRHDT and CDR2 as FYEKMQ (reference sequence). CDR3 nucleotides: TGTGCCAGCAGCCTCATGTTCAAGACAGGCGGGTCGGAGACCCAGTACTTC. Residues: CASSLMFKTGGSETQYF.

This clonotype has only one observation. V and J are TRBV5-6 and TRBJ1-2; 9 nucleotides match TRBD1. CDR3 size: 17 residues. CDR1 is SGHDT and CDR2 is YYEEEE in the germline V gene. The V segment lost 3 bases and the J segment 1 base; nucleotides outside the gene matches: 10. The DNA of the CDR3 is TGTGCCAGCAGCTGGGGGACAGGGAAGCGGATTAACTATGGCTACACCTTC. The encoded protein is CASSWGTGKRINYGYTF.

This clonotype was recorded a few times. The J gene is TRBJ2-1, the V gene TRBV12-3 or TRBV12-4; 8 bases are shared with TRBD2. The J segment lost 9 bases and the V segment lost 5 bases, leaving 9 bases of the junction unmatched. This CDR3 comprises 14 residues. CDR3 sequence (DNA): TGTGCCAGCAGTCCTCCGGGACTAGAGGCTGAGCAGTTCTTC. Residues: CASSPPGLEAEQFF.

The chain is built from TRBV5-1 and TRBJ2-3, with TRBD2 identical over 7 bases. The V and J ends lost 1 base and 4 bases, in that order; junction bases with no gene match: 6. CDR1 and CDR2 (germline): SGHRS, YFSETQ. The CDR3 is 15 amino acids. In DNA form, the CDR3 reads TGCGCCAGCAGCTTGTTTGGGAGGGAAGCAGATACGCAGTATTTT. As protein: CASSLFGREADTQYF.

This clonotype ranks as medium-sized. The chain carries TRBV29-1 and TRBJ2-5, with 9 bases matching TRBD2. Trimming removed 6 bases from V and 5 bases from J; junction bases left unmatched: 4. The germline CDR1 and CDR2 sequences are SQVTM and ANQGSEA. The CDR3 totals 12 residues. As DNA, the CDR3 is TGCAGCGTAATAGGACTAGCGGAGACCCAGTACTTC. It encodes CSVIGLAETQYF.